This TCR beta chain was captured by sequencing in a study of control samples from healthy donors and cancer patients. This CDR3 spans 13 amino acids. Trimming took off 1 base at V and 1 base at J, with 3 bases between the two ends. Germline V CDR1 and CDR2: MNHEY, SMNVEV (reference sequence). Here immunoSEQ multiplex PCR was the method, and the copy in TCRdb shows in-frame clones only, minus some. The sample records approximately 87,000 clones, over 85% being singletons. V usage is TRBV27 and J usage is TRBJ2-3; D not resolved. This receptor was taken from a woman between 35 and 50 years old with lung cancer. Sequenced input: PBMCs. DNA for the CDR3: TGTGCCAGCAGTTTATTGGGCACAGATACGCAGTATTTT. Its translation is CASSLLGTDTQYF.